This TCR beta chain comes out of a study of identical twins. Study-wide findings and caveats: Twin sharing of out-of-frame TCR alpha was underestimated by models in monozygotic pairs.

The germline CDR1 and CDR2 sequences are MNHNS and SASEGT. V dropped 5 bases and J dropped 1; count of bases not matched to a gene: 7. CDR3 size: 15 residues. Unique molecular identifiers were in the cDNA, with template-switch universal primer binding. Via MiXCR, TCRdb re-called the 5' RACE reads, giving one row per CDR3 protein. The table shows about 520,000 distinct CDR3 sequences, with 22% occurring only once. As concerns this clonotype: Its antigen is unknown.

This same sample was also part of a study on T cells expressing NK-cell markers. As reported in that work: NKG2C+ dominant clonotype frequencies in a handful of donors were roughly 1.0-7.0% of CD8+ T cells. The same clonotypes also predominated in the CD3+CD56-NKG2C+ fraction of four donors.

The chain carries TRBV6-1 and TRBJ1-1; the match to TRBD1 covers 7 bases. Specimen: CD4+ T cells sorted from blood. The sequence came from a woman between 18 and 29 years old in good health. The CDR3 is CASSTPTGENTEAFF. CDR3 in DNA: TGTGCCAGCAGTACCCCAACAGGGGAGAACACTGAAGCTTTCTTT.